This T cell receptor (beta chain) derives from a study of shared clonotypes between healthy human individuals. CDR3 length: 15 residues. The germline CDR1 and CDR2 sequences are MNHEY and SVGAGI. V shed 5 bases and J 4 bases; nucleotides not matched to a gene: 8. Adult Caucasians living in Nashville, Tennessee made up all of the donors. Unsorted samples, those not sorted, used 75 million to 90 million PBMCs for genomic DNA. Running of the assay took place at deep level. Template amounts of around 310 ng DNA, around 33,000 T cell genomes, were employed in unsorted PBMC replicate PCRs. The data were produced by immunoSEQ multiplex PCR, yet TCRdb's version contains in-frame clones alone and is incomplete. Of approximately 500,000 clones listed, 75% to 80% are singletons.

Sequenced: PBMCs. The V call is TRBV6-5, the J call TRBJ2-3; 8 bases fit TRBD1. The clonotype originates from a woman aged 40 to 50 in good health. Some clones in this sample may be carry-over from other donors' samples. CDR3 sequence (DNA): TGTGCCAGCAGTACCTCCGACAGGGGCGCAGATACGCAGTATTTT. This encodes CASSTSDRGADTQYF.